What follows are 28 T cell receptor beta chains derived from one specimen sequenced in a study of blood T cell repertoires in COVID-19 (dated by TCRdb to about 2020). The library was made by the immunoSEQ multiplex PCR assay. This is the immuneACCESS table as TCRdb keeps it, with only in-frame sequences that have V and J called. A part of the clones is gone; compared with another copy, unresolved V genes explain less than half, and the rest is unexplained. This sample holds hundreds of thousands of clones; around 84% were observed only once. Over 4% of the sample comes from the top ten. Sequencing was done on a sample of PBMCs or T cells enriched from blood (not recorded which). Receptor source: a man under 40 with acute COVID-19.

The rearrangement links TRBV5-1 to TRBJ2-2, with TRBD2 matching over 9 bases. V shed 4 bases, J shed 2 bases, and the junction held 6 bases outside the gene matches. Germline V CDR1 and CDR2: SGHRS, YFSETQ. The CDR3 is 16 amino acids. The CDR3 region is CASSPLAGSNTGELFF. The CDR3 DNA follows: TGCGCCAGCAGCCCTCTAGCGGGGTCAAACACCGGGGAGCTGTTTTTT.

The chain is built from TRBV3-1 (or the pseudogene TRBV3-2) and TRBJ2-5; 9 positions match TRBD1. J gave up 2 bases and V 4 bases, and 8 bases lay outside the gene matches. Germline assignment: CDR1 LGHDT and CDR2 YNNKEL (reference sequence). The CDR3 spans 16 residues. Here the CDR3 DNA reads TGTGCCAGCAGCCTCTCCGGGACAGGGAGTCAAGAGACCCAGTACTTC. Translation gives CASSLSGTGSQETQYF.

The CDR3 region has the DNA TGTGCCAGCAGCGTCCGGGACAGAGGACAAGAGACCCAGTACTTC. It codes for CASSVRDRGQETQYF. This chain connects TRBV9 to TRBJ2-5, with 7 bases aligning to TRBD1. The CDR3 totals 15 residues. Trimming cost V 2 bases and J 2 bases; bases outside gene matches: 6. Germline CDR1 and CDR2: SGDLS and YYNGEE.

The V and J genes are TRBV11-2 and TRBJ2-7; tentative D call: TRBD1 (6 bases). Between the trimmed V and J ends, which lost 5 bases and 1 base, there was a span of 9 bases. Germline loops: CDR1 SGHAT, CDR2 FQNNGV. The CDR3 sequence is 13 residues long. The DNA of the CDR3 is TGTGCCAGCAGCACAACAGGGTCCTACGAGCAGTACGTC. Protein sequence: CASSTTGSYEQYV.

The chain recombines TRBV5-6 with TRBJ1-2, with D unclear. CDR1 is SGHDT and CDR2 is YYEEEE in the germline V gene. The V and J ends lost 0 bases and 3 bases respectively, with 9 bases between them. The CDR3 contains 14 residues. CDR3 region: CASSLESSDYGYTF. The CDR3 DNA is TGTGCCAGCAGCTTGGAGTCCAGCGACTATGGCTACACCTTC. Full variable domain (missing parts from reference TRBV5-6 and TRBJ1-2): DAGVTQSPTHLIKTRGQQVTLRCSPKSGHDTVSWYQQALGQGPQFIFQYYEEEERQRGNFPDRFSGHQFPNYSSELNVNALLLGDSALYLCASSLESSDYGYTFGSGTRLTVV.

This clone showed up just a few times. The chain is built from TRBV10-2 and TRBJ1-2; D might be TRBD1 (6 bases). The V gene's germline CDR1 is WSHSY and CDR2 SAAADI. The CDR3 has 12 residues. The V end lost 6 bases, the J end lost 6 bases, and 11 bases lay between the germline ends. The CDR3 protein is CASSWTVDGYTF. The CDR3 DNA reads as TGCGCCAGCAGCTGGACAGTCGATGGCTACACCTTC.

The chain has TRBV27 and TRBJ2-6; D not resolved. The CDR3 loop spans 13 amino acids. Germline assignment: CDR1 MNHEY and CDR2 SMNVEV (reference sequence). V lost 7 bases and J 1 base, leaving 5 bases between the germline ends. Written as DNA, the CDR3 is TGTGCCAGCACCCTATCTGGGGCCAACGTCCTGACTTTC. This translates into CASTLSGANVLTF.

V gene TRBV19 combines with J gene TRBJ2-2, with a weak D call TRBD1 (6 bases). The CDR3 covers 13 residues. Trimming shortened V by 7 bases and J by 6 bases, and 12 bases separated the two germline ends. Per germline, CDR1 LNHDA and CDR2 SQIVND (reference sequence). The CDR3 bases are TGTGCCAGTAAGAACAGGGCCCCCGGGGAGCTGTTTTTT. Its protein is CASKNRAPGELFF. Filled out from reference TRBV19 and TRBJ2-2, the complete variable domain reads DGGITQSPKYLFRKEGQNVTLSCEQNLNHDAMYWYRQDPGQGLRLIYYSQIVNDFQKGDIAEGYSVSREKKESFPLTVTSAQKNPTAFYLCASKNRAPGELFFGEGSRLTVL.

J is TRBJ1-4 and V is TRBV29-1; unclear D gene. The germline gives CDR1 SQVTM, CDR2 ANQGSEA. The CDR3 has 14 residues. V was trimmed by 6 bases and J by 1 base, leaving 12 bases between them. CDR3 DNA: TGCAGCGTGAAAAAACGGAGAACTAATGAAAAACTGTTTTTT. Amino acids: CSVKKRRTNEKLFF.

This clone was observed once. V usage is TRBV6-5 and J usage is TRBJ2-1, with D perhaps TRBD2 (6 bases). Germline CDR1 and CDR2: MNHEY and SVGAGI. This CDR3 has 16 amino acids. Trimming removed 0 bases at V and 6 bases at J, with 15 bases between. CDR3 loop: CASSYSGGAPGNEQFF. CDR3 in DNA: TGTGCCAGCAGTTACTCCGGGGGAGCCCCGGGCAATGAGCAGTTCTTC.

The CDR3: CASSQDPSGTGGDYGYTF. CDR3 coding DNA: TGTGCCAGCAGCCAAGATCCCTCCGGGACAGGGGGCGACTATGGCTACACCTTC. The chain couples TRBV3-1 (or the pseudogene TRBV3-2) to TRBJ1-2; 12 nucleotides line up with TRBD1. The germline V gene encodes CDR1 LGHDT and CDR2 YNNKEL (reference sequence). CDR3 size: 18 residues. Trimming at V came to 0 bases and at J to 3 bases, leaving 8 bases not matched to a gene.

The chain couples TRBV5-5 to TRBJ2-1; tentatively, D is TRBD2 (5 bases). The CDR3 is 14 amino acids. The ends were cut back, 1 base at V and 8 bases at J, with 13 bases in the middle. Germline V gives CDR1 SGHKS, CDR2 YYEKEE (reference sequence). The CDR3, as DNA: TGTGCCAGCAGCTTGTTGGTTTGGGGAGATGAGCAGTTCTTC. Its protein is CASSLLVWGDEQFF. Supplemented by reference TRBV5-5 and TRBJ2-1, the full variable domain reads DAGVTQSPTHLIKTRGQQVTLRCSPISGHKSVSWYQQVLGQGPQFIFQYYEKEERGRGNFPDRFSARQFPNYSSELNVNALLLGDSALYLCASSLLVWGDEQFFGPGTRLTVL.

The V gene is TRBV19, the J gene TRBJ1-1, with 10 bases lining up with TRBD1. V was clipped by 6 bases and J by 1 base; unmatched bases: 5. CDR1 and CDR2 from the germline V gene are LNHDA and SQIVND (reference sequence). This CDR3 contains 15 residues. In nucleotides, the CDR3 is TGTGCCAGTAGAAGGGACAGGGGAGGGAACACTGAAGCTTTCTTT. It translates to CASRRDRGGNTEAFF.

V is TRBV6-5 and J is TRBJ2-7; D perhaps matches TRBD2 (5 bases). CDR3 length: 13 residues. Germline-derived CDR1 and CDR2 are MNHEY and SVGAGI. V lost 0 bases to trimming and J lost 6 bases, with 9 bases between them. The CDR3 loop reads CASSYSSSGEQYV. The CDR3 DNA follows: TGTGCCAGCAGTTACTCGAGCAGCGGCGAGCAGTACGTC.

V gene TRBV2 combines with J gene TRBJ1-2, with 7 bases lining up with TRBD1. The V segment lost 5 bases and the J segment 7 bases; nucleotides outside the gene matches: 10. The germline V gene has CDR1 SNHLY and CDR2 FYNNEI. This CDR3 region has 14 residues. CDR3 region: CASSPRQGVSGYTF. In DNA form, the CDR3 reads TGTGCCAGCAGTCCAAGACAGGGCGTTAGTGGCTACACCTTC.

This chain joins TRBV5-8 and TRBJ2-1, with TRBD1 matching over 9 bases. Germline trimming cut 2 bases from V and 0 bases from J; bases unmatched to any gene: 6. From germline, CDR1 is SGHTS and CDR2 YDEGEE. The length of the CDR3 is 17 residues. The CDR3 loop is CASSLQQGAFSYNEQFF. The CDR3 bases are TGTGCCAGCAGCTTACAACAGGGGGCTTTCTCCTACAATGAGCAGTTCTTC.

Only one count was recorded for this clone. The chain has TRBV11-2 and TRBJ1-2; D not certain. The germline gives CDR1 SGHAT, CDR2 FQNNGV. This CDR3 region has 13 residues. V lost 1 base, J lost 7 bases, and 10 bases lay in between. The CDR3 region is CASSLGTVGGYTF. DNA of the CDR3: TGTGCCAGCAGCTTAGGGACTGTGGGTGGCTACACCTTC.

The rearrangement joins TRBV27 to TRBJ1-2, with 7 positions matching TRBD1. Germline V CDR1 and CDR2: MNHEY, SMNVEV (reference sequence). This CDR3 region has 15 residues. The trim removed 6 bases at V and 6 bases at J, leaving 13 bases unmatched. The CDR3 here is CASSGTDLGTNGYTF. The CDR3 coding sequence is TGTGCCAGCAGCGGGACAGACCTGGGCACCAATGGCTACACCTTC.

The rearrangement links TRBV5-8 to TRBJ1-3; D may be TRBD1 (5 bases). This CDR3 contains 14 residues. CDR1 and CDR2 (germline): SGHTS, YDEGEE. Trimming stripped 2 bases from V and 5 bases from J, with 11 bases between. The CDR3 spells CASSFQGDRNTIYF. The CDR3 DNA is TGTGCCAGCAGCTTCCAGGGCGATAGAAACACCATATATTTT.

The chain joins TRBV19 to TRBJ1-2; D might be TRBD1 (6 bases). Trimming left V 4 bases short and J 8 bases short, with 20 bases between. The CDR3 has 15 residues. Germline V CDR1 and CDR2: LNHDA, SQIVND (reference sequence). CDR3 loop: CASSTRSPGTSGYTF. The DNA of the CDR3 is TGTGCCAGTAGTACCCGAAGCCCCGGGACAAGCGGCTACACCTTC.

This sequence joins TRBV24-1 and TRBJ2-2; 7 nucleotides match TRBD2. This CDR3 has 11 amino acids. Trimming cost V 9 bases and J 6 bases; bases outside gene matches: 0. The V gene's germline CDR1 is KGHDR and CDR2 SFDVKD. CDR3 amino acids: CATRGAGELFF. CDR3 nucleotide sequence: TGTGCCACCCGGGGGGCCGGGGAGCTGTTTTTT.

CDR3 sequence reads: CASINNGGAEAFF. Written as DNA, the CDR3 is TGTGCCAGCATCAACAACGGAGGGGCTGAAGCTTTCTTT. This chain connects TRBV6-5 to TRBJ1-1; a weak D match, TRBD1 (5 bases). V was cut by 7 bases and J by 6 bases, with 15 bases left in between. Germline V gives CDR1 MNHEY, CDR2 SVGAGI. There are 13 residues in the CDR3.

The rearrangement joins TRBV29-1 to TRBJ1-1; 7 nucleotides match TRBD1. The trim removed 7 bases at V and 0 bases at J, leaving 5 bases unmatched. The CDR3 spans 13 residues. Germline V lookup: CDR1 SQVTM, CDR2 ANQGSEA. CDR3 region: CSGYRGLNTEAFF. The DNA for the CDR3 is TGCAGCGGCTACAGGGGCTTGAACACTGAAGCTTTCTTT. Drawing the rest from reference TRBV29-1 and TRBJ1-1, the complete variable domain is SAVISQKPSRDICQRGTSLTIQCQVDSQVTMMFWYRQQPGQSLTLIATANQGSEATYESGFVIDKFPISRPNLTFSTLTVSNMSPEDSSIYLCSGYRGLNTEAFFGQGTRLTVV.

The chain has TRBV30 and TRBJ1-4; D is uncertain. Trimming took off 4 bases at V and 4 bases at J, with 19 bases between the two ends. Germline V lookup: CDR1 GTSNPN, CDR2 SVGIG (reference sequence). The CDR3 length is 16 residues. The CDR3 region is CAWNSGRQTGNEKLFF. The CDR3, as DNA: TGTGCCTGGAATTCGGGGAGGCAGACGGGTAATGAAAAACTGTTTTTT.

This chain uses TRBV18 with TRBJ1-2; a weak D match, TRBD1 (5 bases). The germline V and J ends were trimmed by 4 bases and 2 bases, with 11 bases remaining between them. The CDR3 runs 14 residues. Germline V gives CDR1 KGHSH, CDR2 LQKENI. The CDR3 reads CASSLAGSNYGYTF. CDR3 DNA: TGTGCCAGCTCACTGGCAGGGTCAAACTATGGCTACACCTTC.

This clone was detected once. The CDR3 DNA is TGCAGTGCTAGAGGCGTAGATGAAGCTTTCTTT. This translates into CSARGVDEAFF. The chain has TRBV20-1 and TRBJ1-1; D is uncertain. The germline gives CDR1 DFQATT, CDR2 SNEGSKA (reference sequence). V shed 1 base and J shed 7 bases, with 7 bases lying between them. The CDR3 is 11 amino acids.

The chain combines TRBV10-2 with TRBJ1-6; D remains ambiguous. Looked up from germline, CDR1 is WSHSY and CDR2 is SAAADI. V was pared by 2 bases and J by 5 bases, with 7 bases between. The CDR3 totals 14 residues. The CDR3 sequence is CASSETGNNSPLHF. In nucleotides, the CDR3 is TGCGCCAGCAGTGAGACGGGGAATAATTCACCCCTCCACTTT.

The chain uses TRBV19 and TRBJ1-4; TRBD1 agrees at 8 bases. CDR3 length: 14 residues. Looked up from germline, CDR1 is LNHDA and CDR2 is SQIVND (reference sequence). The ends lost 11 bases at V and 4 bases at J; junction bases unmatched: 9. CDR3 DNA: TGTGCCTGCAACCAGGGGGCGCATAATGAAAAACTGTTTTTT. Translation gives CACNQGAHNEKLFF.